These 30 T cell receptor beta chains were all obtained from the same sample, sequenced in a study of TIL therapy for anti-PD-1-resistant metastatic lung cancer. The libraries were made with immunoSEQ v3. Profiled with immunoSEQ multiplex PCR; TCRdb holds only in-frame clones, not every one. The table has tens of thousands of clones, roughly 72% seen once. The sample's time point: pre-treatment sample, taken before nivolumab and TIL therapy. Pleural nodules or supraclavicular lymph nodes made up most of the excised metastases sampled. The sample here was tumor tissue, taken at baseline. The receptor source for this set is a person aged 30 to 80 with non-small cell lung cancer.

The chain employs TRBV11-3 and TRBJ2-5; either TRBD1 or TRBD2 may fit D (6 bases each). Between the trimmed V and J ends, which lost 2 bases and 5 bases, there was a span of 15 bases. The CDR3 length is 15 residues. The germline V gene encodes CDR1 SGHNT and CDR2 YENEEA. The CDR3 reads CASSLLGGGEETQYF. CDR3 coding DNA: TGTGCCAGCAGCTTACTTGGAGGGGGAGAGGAGACCCAGTACTTC.

The CDR3 is CASSQYGMNTEAFF. The CDR3 DNA reads TGCGCCAGCAGCCAATATGGGATGAACACTGAAGCTTTCTTT. V is TRBV4-1 and J is TRBJ1-1; D unclear. This CDR3 has 14 amino acids. Germline CDR1 MGHRA, CDR2 YSYEKL. The ends were cut back, 2 bases at V and 0 bases at J, with 7 bases in the middle.

The chain carries TRBV19 and TRBJ1-5; possibly TRBD1 for D (5 bases). V dropped 4 bases and J dropped 3 bases, with 16 bases sitting between them. This CDR3 has 16 amino acids. Germline CDR1 is LNHDA and CDR2 is SQIVND (reference sequence). CDR3: CASSTRLGTFNQPQHF. The CDR3 DNA sequence: TGTGCCAGTAGTACGAGACTCGGGACGTTCAATCAGCCCCAGCATTTT. The full variable domain, in which reference TRBV19 and TRBJ1-5 provide the parts outside the CDR3, is DGGITQSPKYLFRKEGQNVTLSCEQNLNHDAMYWYRQDPGQGLRLIYYSQIVNDFQKGDIAEGYSVSREKKESFPLTVTSAQKNPTAFYLCASSTRLGTFNQPQHFGDGTRLSIL.

The rearrangement uses TRBV7-2 and TRBJ2-5; TRBD2 matches 7 bases. This CDR3 has 17 amino acids. Germline lookup yields CDR1 SGHTA and CDR2 FQGNSA. Trimming took 4 bases from V and 3 from J; bases not matched to a gene: 14. CDR3 nucleotide sequence: TGTGCCAGCAGCTATTCGCTAAGGTCGGGGGGAGAAGAGACCCAGTACTTC. Amino acids: CASSYSLRSGGEETQYF.

This clone has just one count. CDR3 nucleotide sequence: TGTGCCAGCAGCTTAGTTGCGCCCACGGGGGCAGACTATGGCTACACCTTC. It yields the protein CASSLVAPTGADYGYTF. The chain joins TRBV7-9 to TRBJ1-2; tentatively, D is TRBD1 (6 bases). The V gene lost 1 base and the J gene lost 3 bases, with 18 bases spanning the gap. CDR1 and CDR2 (germline): SEHNR, FQNEAQ (reference sequence). The CDR3 length is 17 residues.

This sequence joins TRBV5-4 and TRBJ1-2, with D tentatively TRBD1 (5 bases). The CDR3 loop spans 14 amino acids. V lost 5 bases and J 1 base, leaving 12 bases between the germline ends. Germline V CDR1 and CDR2: SGHNT, YYREEE (reference sequence). CDR3 region: CASRTGTDNYGYTF. Here the CDR3 DNA reads TGTGCCAGCAGGACCGGGACCGATAACTATGGCTACACCTTC.

This chain connects TRBV4-3 to TRBJ1-6; no reliable D call. Trimming removed 0 bases at V and 0 bases at J, with 9 bases between. The CDR3 covers 17 residues. Germline V CDR1 and CDR2: LGHNA, YSLEER. This CDR3 is CASSQDLAASYNSPLHF. DNA of the CDR3: TGCGCCAGCAGCCAAGATCTGGCAGCCTCCTATAATTCACCCCTCCACTTT.

V is TRBV7-6 and J is TRBJ2-5; no firm D call. Germline values: CDR1 SGHVS, CDR2 FNYEAQ. The ends were cut back, 0 bases at V and 2 bases at J, with 7 bases in the middle. CDR3 length: 14 residues. In DNA, the CDR3 is TGTGCCAGCAGCTTAGCGGATCCTCAAGAGACCCAGTACTTC. This encodes CASSLADPQETQYF.

The chain uses TRBV6-5 and TRBJ1-1; TRBD1 agrees at 7 bases. V shed 2 bases and J 3 bases; nucleotides not matched to a gene: 6. CDR3 size: 15 residues. Per the germline V gene, CDR1 is MNHEY and CDR2 is SVGAGI. The CDR3, as DNA: TGTGCCAGCAGTTACCACGACAGGGTCGACACTGAAGCTTTCTTT. It codes for CASSYHDRVDTEAFF.

The chain joins TRBV11-3 to TRBJ1-2; D is undetermined. The V gene's germline CDR1 is SGHNT and CDR2 YENEEA. V was pared by 4 bases and J by 3 bases, with 9 bases between. The CDR3 is 13 amino acids. The CDR3 nucleotides are TGTGCCAGCAGCTCGCAGGCCGACTATGGCTACACCTTC. As protein: CASSSQADYGYTF. Based on the CDR3 plus reference TRBV11-3 and TRBJ1-2, the full variable domain is EAGVVQSPRYKIIEKKQPVAFWCNPISGHNTLYWYLQNLGQGPELLIRYENEEAVDDSQLPKDRFSAERLKGVDSTLKIQPAELGDSAVYLCASSSQADYGYTFGSGTRLTVV.

This clone was seen a handful of times. The chain couples TRBV5-1 to TRBJ2-7; D remains unclear. This CDR3 has 15 amino acids. V lost 4 bases, J lost 0 bases, and 14 bases lay in between. Germline V gene lookup returns CDR1 SGHRS and CDR2 YFSETQ. The CDR3 coding sequence is TGCGCCAGCAGCAGGACGTCAACGAGCTCCTACGAGCAGTACTTC. Translated, it gives CASSRTSTSSYEQYF. Filled out from reference TRBV5-1 and TRBJ2-7, the complete variable domain reads KAGVTQTPRYLIKTRGQQVTLSCSPISGHRSVSWYQQTPGQGLQFLFEYFSETQRNKGNFPGRFSGRQFSNSRSEMNVSTLELGDSALYLCASSRTSTSSYEQYFGPGTRLTVT.

This sequence joins TRBV19 and TRBJ1-2, with D hard to call. V gave up 1 base and J gave up 4 bases, with 10 bases separating them. The CDR3 loop spans 14 amino acids. CDR1 is LNHDA, CDR2 SQIVND, per germline (reference sequence). The CDR3 spells CASSIGREVYGYTF. DNA of the CDR3: TGTGCCAGTAGTATAGGTCGAGAAGTCTATGGCTACACCTTC.

With regard to this clone: The junction departs from the called germline gene at one end, perhaps through a read error. The rearrangement joins TRBV7-2 to TRBJ2-5; no clear D gene. In germline, CDR1 is SGHTA, CDR2 FQGNSA. CDR3 length: 13 residues. CDR3 nucleotide sequence: TGTGCCAGCAGCTTAGGGGAACAAGAAACCCAGTACTTC. This gives the protein CASSLGEQETQYF. Filled out from reference TRBV7-2 and TRBJ2-5, the complete variable domain reads GAGVSQSPSNKVTEKGKDVELRCDPISGHTALYWYRQSLGQGLEFLIYFQGNSAPDKSGLPSDRFSAERTGGSVSTLTIQRTQQEDSAVYLCASSLGEQETQYFGPGTRLLVL.

The J gene is TRBJ2-1, the V gene TRBV4-2; D not certain. Germline-derived CDR1 and CDR2 are LGHNA and YNFKEQ. The CDR3 length is 15 residues. Trimming cost V 0 bases and J 8 bases, with 14 bases left between them. The CDR3 reads CASSQDGVRKDEQFF. Here the CDR3 DNA reads TGTGCCAGCAGCCAAGATGGGGTGCGGAAAGATGAGCAGTTCTTC.

The rearrangement links TRBV9 to TRBJ2-3; 9 positions agree with TRBD2. CDR1 and CDR2 from the germline V gene are SGDLS and YYNGEE. Trimming took 3 bases from V and 6 from J; bases not matched to a gene: 20. The CDR3 covers 19 residues. CDR3 in amino acids: CASSGLFPPTGLAYDTQYF. CDR3 coding DNA: TGTGCCAGCAGCGGTTTATTCCCCCCTACGGGACTAGCATATGATACGCAGTATTTT. The full variable domain, completed using reference TRBV9 and TRBJ2-3, is DSGVTQTPKHLITATGQRVTLRCSPRSGDLSVYWYQQSLDQGLQFLIQYYNGEERAKGNILERFSAQQFPDLHSELNLSSLELGDSALYFCASSGLFPPTGLAYDTQYFGPGTRLTVL.

This rearrangement joins TRBV6-5 to TRBJ1-2, with 7 bases identical to TRBD1. V shed 5 bases and J 4 bases; nucleotides not matched to a gene: 4. The CDR3 runs to 13 residues. Germline V gene lookup returns CDR1 MNHEY and CDR2 SVGAGI. In DNA form, the CDR3 reads TGTGCCAGCAGTCAAGGGGGCGGCTATGGCTACACCTTC. It encodes CASSQGGGYGYTF.

V usage is TRBV10-3 and J usage is TRBJ1-4; D is perhaps TRBD1 (6 bases). This CDR3 is 16 amino acids long. The V and J ends lost 0 bases and 3 bases respectively, with 11 bases between them. Germline CDR1 is ENHRY and CDR2 is SYGVKD. CDR3 DNA: TGTGCCATCAGTGAGTCGACGGGGGCGGCTAATGAAAAACTGTTTTTT. Amino acids: CAISESTGAANEKLFF.

V usage is TRBV7-6 and J usage is TRBJ1-3; no firm D call. The CDR3 covers 14 residues. Germline V CDR1 and CDR2: SGHVS, FNYEAQ. The V end lost 3 bases, the J end lost 0 bases, and 6 bases lay between the germline ends. CDR3 sequence reads: CASSLESSGNTIYF. CDR3 nucleotide sequence: TGTGCCAGCAGCTTGGAATCCTCTGGAAACACCATATATTTT. The whole variable domain, filled in from reference TRBV7-6 and TRBJ1-3, reads GAGVSQSPRYKVTKRGQDVALRCDPISGHVSLYWYRQALGQGPEFLTYFNYEAQQDKSGLPNDRFSAERPEGSISTLTIQRTEQRDSAMYRCASSLESSGNTIYFGEGSWLTVV.

The CDR3 protein is CASSLIQLLNSYNEQFF. The CDR3 DNA reads TGTGCCAGCAGCTTAATTCAGCTATTAAACTCCTACAATGAGCAGTTCTTC. The chain is built from TRBV5-6 and TRBJ2-1; D is unclear. V lost 2 bases to trimming and J lost 0 bases, with 15 bases between them. CDR3 size: 17 residues. The V gene's germline CDR1 is SGHDT and CDR2 YYEEEE.

The chain employs TRBV11-2 and TRBJ2-5, with D uncertain. Germline CDR1 and CDR2: SGHAT and FQNNGV. This CDR3 has 15 amino acids. Trimming cost V 0 bases and J 1 base, with 9 bases left between them. The CDR3 protein is CASSLDWAAQETQYF. The CDR3 nucleotides read TGTGCCAGCAGCTTAGATTGGGCAGCCCAAGAGACCCAGTACTTC.

The chain employs TRBV10-3 and TRBJ1-1; 7 bases line up with TRBD1. CDR3 length: 15 amino acids. Germline V gene lookup returns CDR1 ENHRY and CDR2 SYGVKD. Trimming removed 3 bases from V and 3 bases from J; junction bases left unmatched: 7. The CDR3 reads CAISESRGAYTEAFF. Written as DNA, the CDR3 is TGTGCCATCAGTGAAAGCAGGGGGGCGTACACTGAAGCTTTCTTT.

The chain has TRBV28 and TRBJ2-7; TRBD1 aligns across 7 bases. The germline V gene has CDR1 MDHEN and CDR2 SYDVKM. Trimming removed 8 bases from V and 0 bases from J; junction bases left unmatched: 7. This CDR3 comprises 14 residues. The CDR3 nucleotides read TGTGCCAGCTACCAACAGGGGCCCTCCTACGAGCAGTACTTC. This sequence encodes CASYQQGPSYEQYF. Together with reference TRBV28 and TRBJ2-7, the CDR3 gives the full variable domain: DVKVTQSSRYLVKRTGEKVFLECVQDMDHENMFWYRQDPGLGLRLIYFSYDVKMKEKGDIPEGYSVSREKKERFSLILESASTNQTSMYLCASYQQGPSYEQYFGPGTRLTVT.

The V and J genes are TRBV6-1 and TRBJ1-4; D remains unclear. Germline V lookup: CDR1 MNHNS, CDR2 SASEGT. There are 14 residues in the CDR3. V was shortened by 3 bases and J by 8 bases, with 13 bases between the two germline ends. In nucleotides, the CDR3 is TGTGCCAGCAGTGAGCAGGCCACGGGGGAAAAACTGTTTTTT. It is translated as CASSEQATGEKLFF.

The chain uses TRBV6-5 and TRBJ2-7; D call uncertain. Trimming cost V 1 base and J 0 bases, with 7 bases left between them. Germline CDR1 reads MNHEY; CDR2 reads SVGAGI. This CDR3 is 14 amino acids long. CDR3 loop: CASSYLESSYEQYF. CDR3 DNA: TGTGCCAGCAGTTACTTGGAAAGCTCCTACGAGCAGTACTTC.

This chain connects TRBV6-5 to TRBJ2-7; TRBD2 aligns across 7 bases. V was pared by 4 bases and J by 3 bases, with 9 bases of the junction left unmatched. The length of the CDR3 is 15 residues. Germline V gene sequence: CDR1 MNHEY, CDR2 SVGAGI. CDR3 in DNA: TGTGCCAGCAGTTCCACCCTGGGGGGGGACTACGAGCAGTACTTC. It specifies CASSSTLGGDYEQYF.

V usage is TRBV27 and J usage is TRBJ2-7; D is perhaps TRBD1 or TRBD2 (7 bases each). Germline lookup yields CDR1 MNHEY and CDR2 SMNVEV (reference sequence). There are 14 residues in the CDR3. The V and J ends lost 6 bases and 5 bases respectively, with 17 bases between them. The CDR3 nucleotides read TGTGCCAGCAGCCGAGGGAGGGGGCTGGACGAGCAGTACTTC. Translation gives CASSRGRGLDEQYF.

This clone appeared a few times. The chain couples TRBV7-8 to TRBJ1-3; the match to TRBD1 covers 11 bases. This CDR3 is built from 19 residues. With V trimmed by 1 base and J by 8 bases, 16 bases remained unmatched. Germline CDR1 SGHVS, CDR2 FQNEAQ. CDR3 bases: TGTGCCAGCAGCTTAGAAGTTGCCCTAGGACAGGGGGCTATAGACACCATATATTTT. Translating it yields CASSLEVALGQGAIDTIYF.

V and J are TRBV5-6 and TRBJ2-3, with no clear D. Germline lookup yields CDR1 SGHDT and CDR2 YYEEEE. CDR3 length equals 13 residues. V was shortened by 2 bases and J by 6 bases, with 10 bases between the two germline ends. CDR3 nucleotide sequence: TGTGCCAGCAGCTTTACGGGTGATGATACGCAGTATTTT. Its protein product is CASSFTGDDTQYF.

The CDR3 sequence: CASRRIELEVVGKLFF. Here the CDR3 DNA reads TGCGCCAGCAGAAGAATAGAGCTTGAAGTCGTAGGGAAACTGTTTTTT. This chain connects TRBV5-1 to TRBJ1-4; no reliable D call. Per germline, CDR1 SGHRS and CDR2 YFSETQ. Trimming shortened V by 5 bases and J by 11 bases, and 25 bases separated the two germline ends. The CDR3 has 16 residues.

The chain combines TRBV11-3 with TRBJ2-2, with 8 bases fitting TRBD1. This CDR3 is 17 amino acids long. The trim removed 6 bases at V and 2 bases at J, leaving 11 bases unmatched. From germline, CDR1 is SGHNT and CDR2 YENEEA. CDR3 amino acids: CASSLMTGAINTGELFF. CDR3 in DNA: TGTGCCAGCAGTTTAATGACAGGGGCTATAAACACCGGGGAGCTGTTTTTT.